The 14 T cell receptor beta chains reported below all come from one sample, sequenced in a study of esophageal squamous cell carcinoma under preoperative chemotherapy. MiXCR, applied by TCRdb to the PCR reads, yields one record per CDR3 protein. The data contain about 15,000 distinct CDR3 sequences, around half of them singletons. Time point here: before preoperative PTX-NDP chemotherapy. Sampling was done from a patient given preoperative chemotherapy. These receptors all come from a human donor with esophageal squamous cell carcinoma. The donor label of this sample is uncertain.

The chain couples TRBV6-1 to TRBJ2-1, with 11 bases identical to TRBD2. This CDR3 is built from 15 residues. The V segment lost 4 bases and the J segment 13 bases; nucleotides outside the gene matches: 12. CDR1 and CDR2 from the germline V gene are MNHNS and SASEGT. The DNA for the CDR3 is TGTGCCAGCAGTGCCCGGACTAGCGGGCAAGAGACCCAGTTCTTC. It yields the protein CASSARTSGQETQFF.

In this sample, this clonotype turned up a few times. The chain combines TRBV7-8 with TRBJ2-1; 11 bases fit TRBD2. J was trimmed by 6 bases and V by 3 bases; bases with no gene match: 7. Germline CDR1 and CDR2: SGHVS and FQNEAQ. This CDR3 is 16 amino acids long. For the CDR3, the DNA is TGTGCCAGCAGCTTGCAAACTAGCGGGAGACCCAATGAGCAGTTCTTC. It specifies CASSLQTSGRPNEQFF.

V and J are TRBV7-8 and TRBJ2-3; D perhaps matches TRBD1 (6 bases). This CDR3 comprises 15 residues. Germline CDR1 and CDR2: SGHVS and FQNEAQ. With 9 bases removed from V and 6 bases from J, the gap between germline ends came to 22 bases. The CDR3 bases are TGTGCCAGGGGCCGAGGGGCAGGGGAGAGCGATACGCAGTATTTT. This gives the protein CARGRGAGESDTQYF.

J is TRBJ2-1 and V is TRBV7-2, with 9 bases matching TRBD2. The length of the CDR3 is 15 residues. Germline V CDR1 and CDR2: SGHTA, FQGNSA. The junction had 8 bases not matched to a gene; V was cut back by 1 base and J by 10 bases. CDR3: CASSLVLAGSREQFF. The CDR3 DNA reads TGTGCCAGCAGCTTAGTTCTAGCGGGGTCCCGCGAGCAGTTCTTC.

In nucleotides, the CDR3 is TGTGCGGGGAGCGGGGGCGGAGACCAAGAGGGCCAGTACTTC. Encoded protein: CAGSGGGDQEGQYF. The gene calls are TRBV11-2 and TRBJ2-5, with 8 bases matching TRBD2. The CDR3 spans 14 residues. From germline, CDR1 is SGHAT and CDR2 FQNNGV.

This clonotype was counted only a few times. This chain joins TRBV7-9 and TRBJ2-4; D perhaps matches TRBD2 (5 bases). The CDR3 spans 14 residues. The V end lost 4 bases, the J end lost 0 bases, and 7 bases lay between the germline ends. CDR1 SEHNR and CDR2 FQNEAQ come from the germline V gene (reference sequence). CDR3 nucleotide sequence: TGTGCCAGCAGCTCGGCGGGAGCCAAAAACATTCAGTACTTC. Translation: CASSSAGAKNIQYF.

On this clonotype: An end of the junction does not agree with germline; a read error may underlie this. The V and J genes are TRBV7-2 and TRBJ2-4; 9 bases map to TRBD2. This CDR3 is built from 16 residues. Germline CDR1 reads SGHTA; CDR2 reads FQGNSA. CDR3 nucleotides: TGTGCGAGCAGCGCACCGGGGCGGGGGGGCACAGACACGCAGTATTTC. Protein sequence: CASSAPGRGGTDTQYF. Looking up the rest from reference TRBV7-2 and TRBJ2-4 gives the full variable domain: GAGVSQSPSNKVTEKGKDVELRCDPISGHTALYWYRQSLGQGLEFLIYFQGNSAPDKSGLPSDRFSAERTGGSVSTLTIQRTQQEDSAVYLCASSAPGRGGTDTQYFGAGTRLSVL.

V and J are TRBV6-1 and TRBJ1-3; D remains unclear. CDR3 length: 17 amino acids. CDR1 and CDR2 from the germline V gene are MNHNS and SASEGT. The V and J ends lost 1 base and 1 base respectively, with 14 bases between them. The CDR3 coding sequence is TGTGCCAGCAGTGAAGTGTGGGTTTCGGCGTCTGGAAACACCATATATTTT. It codes for CASSEVWVSASGNTIYF.

The sample holds a few counts of this clonotype. The chain is built from TRBV12-3 or TRBV12-4 and TRBJ2-5; D may correspond to TRBD1 or TRBD2 (5 bases each). The CDR3 has 12 amino acids. V was cut by 6 bases and J by 11 bases, with 16 bases left in between. CDR3 coding DNA: TGTGCCAGCAGCCTTTCGGGACGAGAGCAGTACTTC. Translating it yields CASSLSGREQYF.

The V gene is TRBV6-2 or TRBV6-3, the J gene TRBJ2-5, with D possibly being TRBD1 or TRBD2 (7 bases each). Germline loops: CDR1 MNHEY, CDR2 SVGEGT. Deletions cut 7 bases from V and 4 bases from J, with 25 bases between. CDR3 length equals 17 residues. CDR3 protein: CASKTGFGGGPAETQYF. DNA of the CDR3: TGTGCCAGCAAGACAGGGTTCGGGGGAGGGCCCGCAGAGACCCAGTACTTC.

Turning to this clonotype: A read error is likely, as this CDR3 ends without the conserved phenylalanine or tryptophan. The DNA is left out, because the CDR3 cannot be placed on it with certainty; the CDR3 is given as TCRdb lists it. The chain joins TRBV6-5 to TRBJ2-5; TRBD1, the table's D call, was not compared with the DNA. Germline values: CDR1 MNHEY, CDR2 SVGAGI. The CDR3 is made up of 17 amino acids, end residues included. CDR3 region: CASSYSRGGAGPETRYS.

The chain joins TRBV12-3 or TRBV12-4 to TRBJ2-5; 9 nucleotides match TRBD1. The J call may not be correct, given that the DNA end is closer to TRBJ2-7. CDR3 size: 14 residues. The DNA for the CDR3 is TGTGCCAGCAGAGATACAGGGGGCGCCTACGAGCAGTACTTC. Translating it yields CASRDTGGAYEQYF.

This clonotype has only a few counts. A read error may produce the germline difference seen at one junction end. CDR3 coding DNA: TGTGCCAACAGCGACGTAGCGGGAGGGCTTCAAGGGGAGACCCAGTACTTC. Translating it yields CANSDVAGGLQGETQYF. The J gene is TRBJ2-5, the V gene TRBV7-2; 11 bases match TRBD2. Germline CDR1 and CDR2: SGHTA and FQGNSA. This CDR3 region has 17 residues.

Of note for this clonotype: Mismatch with germline at one junction end may stem from a read error. The CDR3, as DNA: TGTGCCAGCGGCCCAGACGACAAAAATACGCAGTATTTC. Protein: CASGPDDKNTQYF. The chain uses TRBV7-3 and TRBJ2-3, with no clear D. The CDR3 sequence is 13 residues long. Germline CDR1 SGHTA, CDR2 FQGTGA.